This T cell receptor beta chain was recorded in a study of response to subunit inactivated influenza vaccine. This clonotype has just a few counts. Each CDR3 protein gets one entry after TCRdb re-called the RT-PCR reads with MiXCR. Of approximately 520,000 distinct CDR3 sequences listed, 25% were seen once; the top ten hold 1.9%. This TCR was sampled from a man aged 45-60 years who received an inactivated influenza vaccine. Specimen: CD4+ T cells sorted from PBMCs, collected roughly 5 days after vaccination.

CDR3: CASSLTSGGRETQYF. The CDR3 region has the DNA TGTGCCAGCAGCTTAACATCAGGGGGCAGAGAGACCCAGTACTTC. The V call is TRBV7-8, the J call TRBJ2-5, with TRBD1 identical over 8 bases. This CDR3 is built from 15 residues. J lost 4 bases, V lost 2 bases, and 6 bases had no gene match. The germline gives CDR1 SGHVS, CDR2 FQNEAQ. Together with reference TRBV7-8 and TRBJ2-5, the CDR3 gives the full variable domain: GAGVSQSPRYKVAKRGQDVALRCDPISGHVSLFWYQQALGQGPEFLTYFQNEAQLDKSGLPSDRFFAERPEGSVSTLKIQRTQQEDSAVYLCASSLTSGGRETQYFGPGTRLLVL.